One T cell receptor (beta chain) is described in this entry. Its antigen is currently unknown. The germline gives CDR1 DFQATT, CDR2 SNEGSKA (reference sequence). The length of the CDR3 is 14 residues. J gave up 11 bases and V 5 bases, and 12 bases lay outside the gene matches. The data derive from a study of blood T cells in healthy people across ages. General study results and limits: What prevented conclusive comparison of naive and antigen-experienced cells was that PBMCs were unsorted. Naive T cell percentage showed a strong correlation with the diversity of TCR beta.

It was with a sample-barcoded 5' primer and a J-beta primer mix that a second PCR of roughly 7 to 12 cycles was run. TCRdb re-analysed the 5' RACE reads in MiXCR, keeping a single row per CDR3 protein. The sample holds approximately 810,000 distinct CDR3 sequences; roughly 34% are singletons and the top ten take over 10%. Material: blood. The TCR comes from a man aged 18 to 35 in good health. V usage is TRBV20-1 and J usage is TRBJ2-5, with 12 bases lining up with TRBD2. In DNA, the CDR3 is TGCAGTGCTCCTAGCGGGAGGGGGGTTGATGAGCAGTACTTC. Translated, it gives CSAPSGRGVDEQYF.